This T cell receptor beta chain appears in the sequencing data of a study of blood T cell repertoires in COVID-19. For the study at large: Donors in the United States, Italy and Spain gave samples during acute or convalescent COVID-19. T cells, B-cell-depleted T cells, or PBMCs provided the cDNA or gDNA that served as material.

Germline V CDR1 and CDR2: SGHNT, YYREEE (reference sequence). The CDR3 extends over 14 amino acids. The V end lost 3 bases, the J end lost 5 bases, and 14 bases lay between the germline ends. The repertoire was sequenced with immunoSEQ multiplex PCR; TCRdb's copy has only in-frame clones and lacks some. The sample lists around 140,000 clones, about 86% occurring once. V and J are TRBV5-4 and TRBJ1-1, with D perhaps TRBD1 (5 bases). The sequence derives from a man aged 35-49 years with acute COVID-19. The sample taken for sequencing was PBMCs or T cells enriched from blood (not recorded which). The CDR3 DNA sequence: TGTGCCAGCAGCTCTCCCCCGGGGGGGACTGAAGCTTTCTTT. This translates into CASSSPPGGTEAFF. The full variable domain, in which reference TRBV5-4 and TRBJ1-1 provide the parts outside the CDR3, is ETGVTQSPTHLIKTRGQQVTLRCSSQSGHNTVSWYQQALGQGPQFIFQYYREEENGRGNFPPRFSGLQFPNYSSELNVNALELDDSALYLCASSSPPGGTEAFFGQGTRLTVV.